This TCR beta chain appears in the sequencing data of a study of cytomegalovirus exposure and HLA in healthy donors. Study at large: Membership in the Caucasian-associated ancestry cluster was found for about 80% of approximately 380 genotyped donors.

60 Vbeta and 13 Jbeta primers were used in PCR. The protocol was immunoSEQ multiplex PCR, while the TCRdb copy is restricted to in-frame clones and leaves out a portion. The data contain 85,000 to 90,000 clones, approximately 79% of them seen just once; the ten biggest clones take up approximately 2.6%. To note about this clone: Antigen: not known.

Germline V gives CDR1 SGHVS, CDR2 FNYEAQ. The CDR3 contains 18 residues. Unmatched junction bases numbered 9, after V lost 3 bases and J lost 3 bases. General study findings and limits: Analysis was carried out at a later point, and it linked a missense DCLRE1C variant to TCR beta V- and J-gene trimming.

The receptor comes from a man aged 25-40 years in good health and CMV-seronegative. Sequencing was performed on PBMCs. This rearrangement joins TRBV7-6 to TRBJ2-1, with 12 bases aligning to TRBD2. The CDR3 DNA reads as TGTGCCAGCAGCTTTAAGTCCGGACTAGCGGGGAACTACAATGAGCAGTTCTTC. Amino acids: CASSFKSGLAGNYNEQFF.